Described below is a single T cell receptor beta chain sequence and its context. Germline values: CDR1 SGHAT, CDR2 FQDESV (reference sequence). Trimming removed 3 bases at V and 3 bases at J, with 15 bases between. This CDR3 region has 15 residues. Method: immunoSEQ multiplex PCR; TCRdb's copy keeps in-frame clones and lacks some. The repertoire holds some 290,000 clones, about four fifths seen once, with just under 3% in the top ten. This entry is derived from a study of blood T cell repertoires in COVID-19. Looking at the study overall: The origin of the acute and convalescent COVID-19 samples was the United States, Italy and Spain. From T cells, B-cell-depleted T cells, or PBMCs came the material, which was cDNA or gDNA.

This clonotype was sampled from an older woman with active or convalescent COVID-19. The sample was peripheral blood. The V and J genes are TRBV11-1 and TRBJ2-7; D is possibly TRBD1 (6 bases). CDR3 nucleotides: TGTGCCAGCAGCTTGTGGGGCACAGGGCGCTACGAGCAGTACTTC. Translating gives CASSLWGTGRYEQYF.